This T cell receptor (beta chain) was identified during a study of blood T cell repertoires in COVID-19. Germline CDR1 is MNHEY and CDR2 is SVGAGI. Trimming took off 2 bases at V and 3 bases at J, with 11 bases between the two ends. The CDR3 loop spans 14 amino acids. Authors' data handling: Reference gene primer amplification in the assay estimated nucleated cell counts. Here immunoSEQ multiplex PCR was the method, and the copy in TCRdb shows in-frame clones only, minus some. V, J and clone size are those of that table, while D and trimming were read from the DNA. Of 250,000 to 350,000 clones listed, 65% to 85% are singletons.

V usage is TRBV6-5 and J usage is TRBJ2-7, with D possibly matching TRBD2 (5 bases). The receptor comes from a human donor with COVID-19, enrolled during active disease. The donor label of this sample is uncertain. Input material: peripheral blood. This CDR3 reads CASSYRLAGYEQYF. Written as DNA, the CDR3 is TGTGCCAGCAGTTACAGGCTTGCGGGCTACGAGCAGTACTTC.